A single sample gave rise to the 5 T cell receptor beta chains below, sequenced in a study of identical twins (dated by TCRdb to about 2016). Libraries were constructed by 5' RACE. Sequencing was carried out with an Illumina HiSeq 2000. TCRdb itself trimmed the public reads at Q25 with fastp, ran MiXCR and retained productive beta chains. Identical CDR3 protein sequences are pooled into one entry, listed with their most common genes and DNA. Across this sample there are more than 1.5 million distinct CDR3 sequences, with less than 40% seen only once. Clones ranked in the top ten supply 0.25% to 0.3% of the sample. Sequenced: cord blood. These TCRs come from a newborn girl in good health.

This clonotype appeared a few times. V is TRBV24-1 and J is TRBJ1-5; D uncertain. Germline V gives CDR1 KGHDR, CDR2 SFDVKD. V lost 0 bases and J lost 0, with 14 bases in between. The CDR3 sequence is 18 residues long. CDR3 coding DNA: TGTGCCACCAGTGATTTGCAGGCTGCCTTTTATAGCAATCAGCCCCAGCATTTT. The encoded protein is CATSDLQAAFYSNQPQHF.

V usage is TRBV20-1 and J usage is TRBJ2-1; 9 nucleotides align to TRBD2. Trimming removed 5 bases from V and 7 bases from J; junction bases left unmatched: 9. The CDR3 covers 14 residues. Per the germline V gene, CDR1 is DFQATT and CDR2 is SNEGSKA (reference sequence). In DNA form, the CDR3 reads TGCAGTGCTCCGGGACTAGCTCTTAGAAATGAGCAGTTCTTC. Protein: CSAPGLALRNEQFF.

V and J are TRBV6-5 and TRBJ2-7, with D perhaps TRBD2 (5 bases). The CDR3 spans 16 residues. V gave up 7 bases and J gave up 1 base, with 20 bases separating them. Germline-derived CDR1 and CDR2 are MNHEY and SVGAGI. The CDR3 nucleotides read TGTGCCAGCACACACGTATTGGGGAGTAAGTCCTACGAGCAGTACTTC. This sequence encodes CASTHVLGSKSYEQYF.

This clonotype was picked up a small number of times. The V call is TRBV5-1, the J call TRBJ2-7; TRBD1 is a possible D gene (6 bases). The CDR3 contains 14 residues. The V end lost 7 bases, the J end lost 4 bases, and 18 bases lay between the germline ends. Per germline, CDR1 SGHRS and CDR2 YFSETQ. As DNA, the CDR3 is TGCGCCAGCTCGACCAAGGGGGTCCCTTACGAGCAGTACTTC. Translating it yields CASSTKGVPYEQYF.

This clonotype was observed a handful of times. At one boundary the junction diverges from the germline segment, which might be a read error. The chain links TRBV5-1 to TRBJ2-2; D is undetermined. In germline, CDR1 is SGHRS, CDR2 YFSETQ. This CDR3 region has 14 residues. CDR3 nucleotides: TGTGCCAGCAGCTTAGATCCGAACACCGGGGAGCTGTTTTTT. Protein: CASSLDPNTGELFF. The full variable domain, its missing parts supplied by reference TRBV5-1 and TRBJ2-2, is KAGVTQTPRYLIKTRGQQVTLSCSPISGHRSVSWYQQTPGQGLQFLFEYFSETQRNKGNFPGRFSGRQFSNSRSEMNVSTLELGDSALYLCASSLDPNTGELFFGEGSRLTVL.